A single count supports the clone carrying this TCR beta chain. The sample comes from a study of tumor-infiltrating lymphocytes in oesophageal squamous cell carcinoma. MiXCR, run by TCRdb on the PCR reads, gives a single entry per CDR3 protein. There are some 25,000 distinct CDR3 sequences in the sample; 38% occur only once, and around 23% lies in the top ten. CDR3 size: 16 residues. CDR1 SGHVT and CDR2 SQSDAQ come from the germline V gene. Sequencing input: esophageal tumor tissue. The chain is built from TRBV7-4 and TRBJ2-7, with TRBD2 matching 13 bases. The J call may be in error: the DNA end matches TRBJ2-5 better. The receptor was isolated from a male donor with esophageal squamous cell carcinoma. Written as DNA, the CDR3 is TGTGCCAGCAGCTTCGGGACTAGCGGGGTAGGAGAGACCCAGTACTTC. Translation gives CASSFGTSGVGETQYF.